This is a list of T cell receptor beta chains from one sample in a study of blood T cell repertoires in COVID-19. Sequencing used immunoSEQ multiplex PCR; TCRdb keeps in-frame clones, though not all of them. The sample holds about 180,000 clones, approximately 88% seen once. The sequencing input was peripheral blood. These receptors were taken from a woman aged 25 to 39 with acute or convalescent COVID-19. CDR3s leave out the opening cysteine and the closing phenylalanine or tryptophan.

J gene,V gene,CDR3 protein
TRBJ2-6,TRBV6-2/TRBV6-3,ASSRQVDGSGANVLT
TRBJ2-1,TRBV27,ASSPLREQNYNEQF
TRBJ2-2,TRBV7-8,ASRGLAGTHGELF
TRBJ2-3,TRBV5-4,ASSGRTSADTQY
TRBJ2-5,TRBV5-1,ASSLEGGGETQY
TRBJ2-7,TRBV27,ASSLAGLAYEQY
TRBJ1-5,TRBV28,ASSLSSGGGNKPQH
TRBJ2-1,TRBV11-3,ASSPGLQHYNEQF
TRBJ2-1,TRBV5-6,ASSSWTSGRSQF
TRBJ2-4,TRBV7-2,ASSVRALGKNIQY
TRBJ1-2,TRBV5-1,ASAREAAAYGYT
TRBJ2-2,TRBV28,ASSLGGLGELF
TRBJ2-2,TRBV6-1,ASSEEGGGELF
TRBJ2-7,TRBV5-1,ASSLATGNYEQY
TRBJ1-1,TRBV18,ASSPSGGLEAF
TRBJ1-6,TRBV7-2,ATRGVSYNSPLH